A single sample gave rise to the 16 T cell receptor beta chains below, sequenced in a study of T cell repertoires in cytomegalovirus infection. For these receptors, no antigen is known. TCRdb analysed the reads with MiXCR anew, one entry per CDR3 protein. The sample lists approximately 990,000 distinct CDR3 sequences, about a third occurring once. Source: cultured CD8+ T cells from PBMCs, taken from culture after CMV antigen stimulation. The receptors come from a human donor in good health (CMV status not recorded). Some clones in this sample may be carry-over from other donors' samples.

The chain carries TRBV6-2 or TRBV6-3 and TRBJ2-7; D gene ambiguous. Trimming stripped 7 bases from V and 3 bases from J, with 13 bases between. Germline V CDR1 and CDR2: MNHEY, SVGEGT. The length of the CDR3 is 13 residues. The CDR3 protein is CASTPGLFYEQYF. CDR3 coding DNA: TGTGCCAGCACCCCGGGCCTTTTCTACGAGCAGTACTTC.

Comment on this clonotype: This sequence may be a read error, since a much larger clone differs from it by one base. The chain links TRBV7-8 to TRBJ2-3; a possible D gene is TRBD2 (6 bases). The CDR3 is 17 residues long. The germline gives CDR1 SGHVS, CDR2 FQNEAQ. CDR3 coding DNA: TGTGCCAGCAGCCCCGGAGGGCGGCGGGCGAACACAGATGCGCAGTATTTT. Protein product: CASSPGGRRANTDAQYF.

This clonotype came up a few times. The rearrangement links TRBV27 to TRBJ1-1, with D unresolved. V gave up 7 bases and J gave up 3 bases, with 21 bases separating them. CDR1 MNHEY and CDR2 SMNVEV come from the germline V gene (reference sequence). This CDR3 is 16 amino acids long. The CDR3 sequence is CASTLDGPASHTEAFF. CDR3 in DNA: TGTGCCAGCACGTTGGACGGCCCAGCTAGCCACACTGAAGCTTTCTTT.

The rearrangement joins TRBV19 to TRBJ1-1; D gene unclear. The ends were cut back, 5 bases at V and 1 base at J, with 17 bases in the middle. The CDR3 length is 16 residues. Per germline, CDR1 LNHDA and CDR2 SQIVND (reference sequence). DNA for the CDR3: TGTGCCAGTAGTTTCCCCCTCGGGCAGCAGAACACTGAAGCTTTCTTT. This sequence encodes CASSFPLGQQNTEAFF.

The sample holds a few counts of this clonotype. The genes are TRBV12-3 or TRBV12-4 and TRBJ1-2, with D hard to call. Trimming removed 2 bases at V and 7 bases at J, with 14 bases between. The CDR3 totals 14 residues. The CDR3 protein is CASSLLGLGSGYTF. For the CDR3, the DNA is TGTGCCAGCAGTTTATTAGGGTTGGGCAGTGGCTACACCTTC.

J is TRBJ1-4 and V is TRBV2; the match to TRBD1 covers 8 bases. Unmatched junction bases numbered 9, after V lost 7 bases and J lost 2 bases. Germline CDR1 SNHLY, CDR2 FYNNEI. This CDR3 is 16 amino acids long. CDR3 bases: TGTGCCAGCAAAAGGACAGGGAGTAGCACTAATGAAAAACTGTTTTTT. Its protein product is CASKRTGSSTNEKLFF.

Concerning this clonotype itself: One end of the junction does not line up with germline, which may come from a read error. J is TRBJ2-3 and V is TRBV27, with TRBD2 matching over 8 bases. The CDR3 runs to 16 residues. CDR1 MNHEY and CDR2 SMNVEV come from the germline V gene (reference sequence). CDR3 bases: TGTGTCAGCACCACTTATAGCGGGACTAGCACAGATACGCAGTATTTT. Its translation is CVSTTYSGTSTDTQYF.

Comments on this clonotype: A read error may be the cause here, since a much bigger clone is one base away. The CDR3 nucleotides are TGTGCCAGCAGCTCGAGGTGGACCAACACAGATACGCAGTATTTT. It specifies CASSSRWTNTDTQYF. The chain combines TRBV7-2 with TRBJ2-3; D is uncertain. V was trimmed by 4 bases and J by 2 bases, leaving 13 bases between them. The CDR3 totals 15 residues. CDR1 SGHTA and CDR2 FQGNSA come from the germline V gene.

This clonotype was observed a handful of times. The rearrangement links TRBV10-2 to TRBJ1-1, with D tentatively TRBD1 (6 bases). The V gene lost 3 bases and the J gene lost 4 bases, with 15 bases spanning the gap. CDR3 size: 15 residues. Germline loops: CDR1 WSHSY, CDR2 SAAADI. The CDR3 here is CASSDSWEGGTEAFF. Here the CDR3 DNA reads TGCGCCAGCAGTGACTCCTGGGAAGGGGGCACTGAAGCTTTCTTT.

This clonotype has a handful of counts. This sequence joins TRBV13 and TRBJ2-7; D ambiguous. V was clipped by 2 bases and J by 4 bases, with 6 bases between them. The germline CDR1 and CDR2 sequences are PRHDT and FYEKMQ (reference sequence). CDR3 length equals 12 residues. CDR3: CASSLLGYEQYV. The CDR3 DNA follows: TGTGCCAGCAGCTTACTGGGGTACGAGCAGTACGTC.

The V gene is TRBV12-3 or TRBV12-4, the J gene TRBJ1-1, with no clear D. The CDR3 length is 15 residues. V was pared by 6 bases and J by 11 bases, with 25 bases between. The CDR3 protein is CASRPSPTSPVGAFF. The CDR3 nucleotides are TGTGCCAGCAGACCATCCCCAACATCTCCGGTTGGCGCTTTCTTT.

A few counts support this clonotype. The DNA for the CDR3 is TGTGCCAGCACCCCACTAGAGGGGCGGGACACTGAAGCTTTCTTT. Translating it yields CASTPLEGRDTEAFF. The rearrangement uses TRBV27 and TRBJ1-1, with D tentatively TRBD1 (5 bases). Germline values: CDR1 MNHEY, CDR2 SMNVEV (reference sequence). The CDR3 spans 15 residues. Deletions cut 7 bases from V and 3 bases from J, with 18 bases between.

This clonotype was detected a few times. The V and J genes are TRBV5-1 and TRBJ2-1, with TRBD2 matching 10 bases. The length of the CDR3 is 13 residues. Germline CDR1 reads SGHRS; CDR2 reads YFSETQ. The V gene end was trimmed by 3 bases and the J gene end by 6 bases; junction bases not matched to a gene: 0. The DNA for the CDR3 is TGCGCCAGCAGCTGGACTAGCGGCAATGAGCAGTTCTTC. As protein: CASSWTSGNEQFF. Full variable domain (missing parts from reference TRBV5-1 and TRBJ2-1): KAGVTQTPRYLIKTRGQQVTLSCSPISGHRSVSWYQQTPGQGLQFLFEYFSETQRNKGNFPGRFSGRQFSNSRSEMNVSTLELGDSALYLCASSWTSGNEQFFGPGTRLTVL.

The chain carries TRBV3-1 and TRBJ2-7, with a tentative D call TRBD2 (6 bases). The CDR3 totals 16 residues. Germline CDR1 LGHDT, CDR2 YNNKEL (reference sequence). V was clipped by 0 bases and J by 6 bases, with 18 bases between them. CDR3 sequence reads: CASSQEDATGTGEQYV. The CDR3 DNA is TGTGCCAGCAGCCAAGAAGACGCTACCGGGACTGGCGAGCAGTACGTC.

In its sample, this clonotype was seen a few times. The CDR3 coding sequence is TGTGCCAGCACCCTTTTAGGGGATATCCATGGCTACACCTTC. This codes for CASTLLGDIHGYTF. This chain links TRBV7-9 with TRBJ1-2, with a tentative D call TRBD1 (5 bases). The CDR3 runs to 14 residues. Germline loops: CDR1 SEHNR, CDR2 FQNEAQ (reference sequence). The V end was cut by 7 bases, the J end by 6 bases, with 18 bases between.

This clonotype occurred many times. This chain links TRBV27 with TRBJ1-5; D gene uncertain. From germline, CDR1 is MNHEY and CDR2 SMNVEV (reference sequence). The germline V and J ends were trimmed by 6 bases and 4 bases, with 10 bases remaining between them. The CDR3 loop spans 13 amino acids. The CDR3 coding sequence is TGTGCCAGCAGCTCCGGGAGTAATCAGCCCCAGCATTTT. Translated, it gives CASSSGSNQPQHF.